The present T cell receptor (beta chain) was sequenced within a study of blood T cell repertoires in COVID-19. Study as a whole: The analysed material was cDNA or gDNA that came from T cells, B-cell-depleted T cells, or PBMCs.

Participants had their cohort set by participant-reported clinical history. Shortly before study entry, within 2 weeks, exposed participants had met a COVID-19 case. The CDR3 is made up of 13 amino acids. Trimming took off 10 bases at V and 5 bases at J, with 14 bases between the two ends. Germline V gene sequence: CDR1 ENHRY, CDR2 SYGVKD. In the authors' workflow: Amplification of reference gene primers was used by the study to estimate nucleated cell counts. This table comes from immunoSEQ multiplex PCR, and its TCRdb copy is limited to in-frame clones, with some not included. For V, J and clone size, that table is used; D and trimming come from the DNA. The data contain approximately 300,000 clones, over 90% of them singletons.

The chain links TRBV10-3 to TRBJ1-4; D is unresolved. This receptor was obtained from a woman aged 25 to 39 who had been exposed to COVID-19. The sample taken for sequencing was PBMCs or T cells enriched from blood (not recorded which). The CDR3 coding sequence is TGTGCCACCGCCCGGGTCCAAAATGAAAAACTGTTTTTT. Its translation is CATARVQNEKLFF.